This TCR beta chain was identified in a study of cytomegalovirus exposure and HLA in healthy donors. General study points: A later analysis linked a missense variant in DCLRE1C to the trimming of TCR beta V and J genes. At a 0.05 false discovery rate, a later analysis found approximately 15,000 TCR beta sequences to be associated with HLA alleles. The authors assumed roughly uniform sequencing depth across donors for presence/absence analyses.

About this clone: Its antigen is unknown.

The PCR contained 60 Vbeta and 13 Jbeta primers. Libraries were prepared by immunoSEQ multiplex PCR; TCRdb keeps only in-frame clonotypes and omits some of them. Counted here are 120,000 or so clones, under 20% occurring once; the ten biggest clones make up about 3.1%. Trimming removed 0 bases at V and 1 base at J, with 11 bases between. The germline gives CDR1 SGHRS, CDR2 YFSETQ. This CDR3 comprises 15 residues. This chain links TRBV5-1 with TRBJ2-7; no reliable D call. Sequencing used PBMCs. The receptor was isolated from a female donor in good health and CMV-seropositive. The CDR3 spells CASSLAPGSSYEQYF. The CDR3 DNA is TGCGCCAGCAGCTTGGCCCCCGGGTCGTCCTACGAGCAGTACTTC.